The subject of this entry is one T cell receptor beta chain. This entry comes from a study of shared clonotypes between healthy human individuals. This CDR3 comprises 14 residues. V gave up 4 bases and J gave up 2 bases, with 14 bases separating them. The germline V gene has CDR1 GTSNPN and CDR2 SVGIG (reference sequence). From CD4+ cells came CD45RA+ naive and CD45RA-negative memory subsets. Deep level was the assay's run setting. The assay was immunoSEQ multiplex PCR, and TCRdb's table has in-frame clones only and misses some. The sample holds over 2 million clones, roughly 94% seen once. This receptor was taken from a man aged 18-30 years in good health. V usage is TRBV30 and J usage is TRBJ1-2; D may be TRBD1 (5 bases). What was sequenced was naive CD4+ T cells sorted from blood. Subset of the sample: CD45RA+ positively selected. DNA of the CDR3: TGTGCCTGGACCCTGGGACCGCCGAACTATGGCTACACCTTC. This encodes CAWTLGPPNYGYTF.